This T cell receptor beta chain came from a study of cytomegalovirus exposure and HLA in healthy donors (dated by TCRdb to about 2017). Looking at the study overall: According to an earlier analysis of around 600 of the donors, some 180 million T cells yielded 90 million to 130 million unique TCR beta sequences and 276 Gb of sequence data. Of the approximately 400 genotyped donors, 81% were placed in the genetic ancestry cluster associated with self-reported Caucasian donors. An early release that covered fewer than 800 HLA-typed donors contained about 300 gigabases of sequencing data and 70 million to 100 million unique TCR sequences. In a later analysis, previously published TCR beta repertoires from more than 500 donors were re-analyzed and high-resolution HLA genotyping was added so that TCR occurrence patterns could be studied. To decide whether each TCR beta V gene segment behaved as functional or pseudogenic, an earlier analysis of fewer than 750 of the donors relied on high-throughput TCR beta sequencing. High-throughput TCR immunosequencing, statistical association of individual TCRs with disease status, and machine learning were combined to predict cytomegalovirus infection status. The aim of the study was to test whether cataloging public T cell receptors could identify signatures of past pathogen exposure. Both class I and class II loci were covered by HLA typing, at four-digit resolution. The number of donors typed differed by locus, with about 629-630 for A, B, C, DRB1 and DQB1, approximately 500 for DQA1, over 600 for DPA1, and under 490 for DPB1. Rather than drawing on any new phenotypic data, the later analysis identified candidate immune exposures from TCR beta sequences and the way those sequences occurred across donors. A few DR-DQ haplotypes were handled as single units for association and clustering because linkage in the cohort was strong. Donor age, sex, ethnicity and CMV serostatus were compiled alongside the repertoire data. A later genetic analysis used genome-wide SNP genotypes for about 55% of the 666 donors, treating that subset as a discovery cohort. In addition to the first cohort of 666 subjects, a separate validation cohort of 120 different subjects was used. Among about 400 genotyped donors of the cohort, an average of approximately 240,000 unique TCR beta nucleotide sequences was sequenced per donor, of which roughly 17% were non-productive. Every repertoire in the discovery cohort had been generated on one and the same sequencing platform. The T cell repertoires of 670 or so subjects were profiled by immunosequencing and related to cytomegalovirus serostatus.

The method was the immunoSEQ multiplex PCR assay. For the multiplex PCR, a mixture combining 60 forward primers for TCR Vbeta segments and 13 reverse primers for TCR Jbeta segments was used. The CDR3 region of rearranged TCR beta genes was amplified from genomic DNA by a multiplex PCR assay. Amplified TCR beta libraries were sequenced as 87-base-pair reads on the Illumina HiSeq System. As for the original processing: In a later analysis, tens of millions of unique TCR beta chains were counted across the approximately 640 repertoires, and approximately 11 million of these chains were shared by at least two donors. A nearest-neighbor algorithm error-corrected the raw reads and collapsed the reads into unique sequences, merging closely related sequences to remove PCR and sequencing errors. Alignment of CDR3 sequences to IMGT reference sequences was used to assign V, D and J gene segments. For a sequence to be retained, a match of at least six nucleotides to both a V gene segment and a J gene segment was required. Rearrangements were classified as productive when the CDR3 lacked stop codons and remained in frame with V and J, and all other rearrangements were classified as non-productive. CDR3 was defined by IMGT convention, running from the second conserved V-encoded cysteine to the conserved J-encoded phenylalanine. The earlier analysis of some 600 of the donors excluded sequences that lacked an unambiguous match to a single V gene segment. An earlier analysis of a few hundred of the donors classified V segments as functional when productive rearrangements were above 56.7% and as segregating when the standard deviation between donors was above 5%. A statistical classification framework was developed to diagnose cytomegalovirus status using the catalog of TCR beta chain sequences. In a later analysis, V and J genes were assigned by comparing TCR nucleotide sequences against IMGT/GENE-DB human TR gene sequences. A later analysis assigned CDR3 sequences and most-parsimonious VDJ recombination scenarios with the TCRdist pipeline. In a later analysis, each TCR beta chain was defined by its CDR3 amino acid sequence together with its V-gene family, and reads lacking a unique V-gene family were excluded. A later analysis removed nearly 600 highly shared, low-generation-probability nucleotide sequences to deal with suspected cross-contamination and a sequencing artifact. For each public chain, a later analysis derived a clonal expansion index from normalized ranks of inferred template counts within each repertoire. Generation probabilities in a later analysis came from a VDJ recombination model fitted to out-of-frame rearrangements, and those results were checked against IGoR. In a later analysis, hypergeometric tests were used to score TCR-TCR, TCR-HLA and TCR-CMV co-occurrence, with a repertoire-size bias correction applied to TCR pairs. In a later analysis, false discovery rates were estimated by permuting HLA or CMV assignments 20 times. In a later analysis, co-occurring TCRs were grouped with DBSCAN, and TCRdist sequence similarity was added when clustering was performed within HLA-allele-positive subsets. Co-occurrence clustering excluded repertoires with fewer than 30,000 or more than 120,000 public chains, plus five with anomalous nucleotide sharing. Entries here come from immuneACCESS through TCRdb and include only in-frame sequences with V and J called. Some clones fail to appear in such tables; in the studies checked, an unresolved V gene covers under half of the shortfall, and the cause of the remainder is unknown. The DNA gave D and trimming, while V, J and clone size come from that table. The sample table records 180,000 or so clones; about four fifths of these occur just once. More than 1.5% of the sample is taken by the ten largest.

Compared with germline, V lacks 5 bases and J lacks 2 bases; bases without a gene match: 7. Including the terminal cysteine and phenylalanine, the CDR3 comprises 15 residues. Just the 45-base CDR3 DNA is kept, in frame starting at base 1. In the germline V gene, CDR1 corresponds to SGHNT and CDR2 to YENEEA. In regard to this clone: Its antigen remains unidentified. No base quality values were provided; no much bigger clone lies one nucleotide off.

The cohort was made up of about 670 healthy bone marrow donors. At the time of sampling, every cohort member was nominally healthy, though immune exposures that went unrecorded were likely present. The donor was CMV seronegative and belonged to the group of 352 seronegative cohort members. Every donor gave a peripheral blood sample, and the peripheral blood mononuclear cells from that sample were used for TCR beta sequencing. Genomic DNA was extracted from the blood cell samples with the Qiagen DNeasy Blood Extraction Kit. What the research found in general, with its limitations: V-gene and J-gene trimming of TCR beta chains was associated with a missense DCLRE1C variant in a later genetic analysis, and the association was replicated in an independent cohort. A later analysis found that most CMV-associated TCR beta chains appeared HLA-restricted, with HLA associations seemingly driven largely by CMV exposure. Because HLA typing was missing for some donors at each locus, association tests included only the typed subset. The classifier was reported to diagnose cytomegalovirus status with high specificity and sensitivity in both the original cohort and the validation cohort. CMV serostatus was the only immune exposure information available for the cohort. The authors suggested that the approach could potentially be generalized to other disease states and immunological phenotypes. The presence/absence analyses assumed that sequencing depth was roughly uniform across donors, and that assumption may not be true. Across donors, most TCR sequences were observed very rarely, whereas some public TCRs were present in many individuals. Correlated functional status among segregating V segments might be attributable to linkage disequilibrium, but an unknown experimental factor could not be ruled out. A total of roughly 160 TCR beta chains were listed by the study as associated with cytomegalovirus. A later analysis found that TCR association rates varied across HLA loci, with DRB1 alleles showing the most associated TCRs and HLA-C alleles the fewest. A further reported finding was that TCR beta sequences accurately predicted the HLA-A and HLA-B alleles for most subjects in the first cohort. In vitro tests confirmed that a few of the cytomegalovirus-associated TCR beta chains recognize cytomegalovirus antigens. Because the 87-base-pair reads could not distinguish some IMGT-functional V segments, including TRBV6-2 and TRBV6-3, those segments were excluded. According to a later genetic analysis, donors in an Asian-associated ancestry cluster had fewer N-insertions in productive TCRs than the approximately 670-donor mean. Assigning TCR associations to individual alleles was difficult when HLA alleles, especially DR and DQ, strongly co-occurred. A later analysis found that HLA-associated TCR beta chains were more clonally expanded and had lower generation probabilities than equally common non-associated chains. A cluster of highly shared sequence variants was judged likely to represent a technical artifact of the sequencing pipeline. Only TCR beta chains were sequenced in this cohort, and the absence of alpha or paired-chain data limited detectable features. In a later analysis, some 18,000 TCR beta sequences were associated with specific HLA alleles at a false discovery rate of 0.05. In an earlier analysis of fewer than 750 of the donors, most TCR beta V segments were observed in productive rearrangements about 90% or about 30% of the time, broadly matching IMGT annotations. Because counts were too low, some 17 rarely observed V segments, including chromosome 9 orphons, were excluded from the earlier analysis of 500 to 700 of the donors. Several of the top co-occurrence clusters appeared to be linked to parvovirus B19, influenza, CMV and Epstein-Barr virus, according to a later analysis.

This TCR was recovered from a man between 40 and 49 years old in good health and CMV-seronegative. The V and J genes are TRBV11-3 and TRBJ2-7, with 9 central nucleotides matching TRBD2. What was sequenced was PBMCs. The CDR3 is CASSPGGGRAYEQYF. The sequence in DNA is TGTGCCAGCAGCCCGGGTGGCGGGAGGGCCTACGAGCAGTACTTC.